Listed here are 4 T cell receptor beta chains from one sample, sequenced in a study of cytotoxic CD8 clonotypes in ibrutinib-treated CLL (dated by TCRdb to the early 2020s). Library method: the immunoSEQ multiplex PCR assay. As stored in TCRdb, this immuneACCESS dataset retains in-frame rearrangements with V and J assigned. A fraction of the clones does not appear; measured against another copy, unresolved V genes explain less than half of the discrepancy, and the remainder lacks a known reason. The sample table records 90,000 to 100,000 clones; around 73% of these occur just once. Around 32% of the sample rests with the top ten. Interpreted using the paper, the time point label stands for: approximately twelve months on ibrutinib. This specimen was PBMCs, taken after 12 months of ibrutinib treatment. Receptors were obtained from a human donor with chronic lymphocytic leukemia.

The V gene is TRBV28, the J gene TRBJ1-1; TRBD1 might be the D (5 bases). This CDR3 comprises 14 residues. Per germline, CDR1 MDHEN and CDR2 SYDVKM. The V and J ends lost 7 bases and 4 bases respectively, with 16 bases between them. The CDR3 loop reads CASNTGTFITEAFF. CDR3 DNA: TGTGCCAGCAATACCGGGACCTTTATCACTGAAGCTTTCTTT.

This clone has more than one count but fewer than ten. V is TRBV2 and J is TRBJ2-2, with 10 bases aligning to TRBD2. CDR1 and CDR2 (germline): SNHLY, FYNNEI. The CDR3 spans 15 residues. V lost 6 bases and J lost 5; bases outside the gene matches: 6. CDR3 sequence: CASSQLAGRTGELFF. The DNA for the CDR3 is TGTGCCAGCAGCCAACTAGCGGGGAGGACCGGGGAGCTGTTTTTT.

The CDR3: CASSEDRVGDDTQYF. DNA for the CDR3: TGTGCCAGCAGTGAAGACAGGGTGGGCGATGATACGCAGTATTTT. The chain links TRBV2 to TRBJ2-3, with a possible D match to TRBD1 (6 bases). The CDR3 is made up of 15 amino acids. Per germline, CDR1 SNHLY and CDR2 FYNNEI. V lost 1 base and J lost 6, with 14 bases in between.

The chain recombines TRBV25-1 with TRBJ2-2; unclear D gene. The germline gives CDR1 MGHDK, CDR2 SYGVNS. CDR3 length: 13 residues. Between the trimmed V and J ends, which lost 4 bases and 0 bases, there was a span of 3 bases. The CDR3 loop is CASSVPNTGELFF. The DNA for the CDR3 is TGTGCCAGCAGTGTCCCGAACACCGGGGAGCTGTTTTTT.